This is a list of T cell receptor beta chains from one sample in a study of memory CD4+ T cells and cytomegalovirus serostatus. Data came from immunoSEQ multiplex PCR; TCRdb stores just in-frame clones and leaves some out. In the table there are 40,000 to 50,000 clones, roughly 80% of which are singletons. The specimen was memory CD4+ T cells from blood. All receptors come from an adult in good health and CMV-seropositive. Both conserved end residues are part of each CDR3. The D gene is left open where the match is weak. Size values are once, few and many counts, or a class for expanded clones, and some rows have none.

abundance: few; v_gene: TRBV12-5; d_gene: TRBD1; j_gene: TRBJ2-2; CDR3aa: CASGLVQGEGGELFF; CDR3nt: TGTGCTAGTGGTTTGGTACAGGGGGAAGGCGGGGAGCTGTTTTTT
abundance: .; v_gene: TRBV5-8; d_gene: .; j_gene: TRBJ1-2; CDR3aa: CATPRGGDGYTF; CDR3nt: TGTGCCACCCCTAGGGGGGGGGATGGCTACACCTTC
abundance: .; v_gene: TRBV5-1; d_gene: .; j_gene: TRBJ1-5; CDR3aa: CASSSGTTGDQPQHF; CDR3nt: TGCGCCAGCAGCTCCGGGACAACGGGGGATCAGCCCCAGCATTTT
abundance: .; v_gene: TRBV29-1; d_gene: .; j_gene: TRBJ2-7; CDR3aa: CSVTNRVSHEQYF; CDR3nt: TGCAGCGTTACAAACAGGGTTTCCCACGAGCAGTACTTC
abundance: .; v_gene: TRBV21-1; d_gene: .; j_gene: TRBJ2-7; CDR3aa: CASSTPEGTTGTYEQYF; CDR3nt: TGTGCCAGCAGCACCCCGGAGGGGACCACCGGAACCTACGAGCAGTACTTC
abundance: .; v_gene: TRBV5-1; d_gene: .; j_gene: TRBJ1-2; CDR3aa: CASSVVGPGSGYGYTF; CDR3nt: TGCGCCAGCAGCGTAGTCGGGCCAGGGTCGGGCTATGGCTACACCTTC
abundance: .; v_gene: TRBV5-1; d_gene: TRBD1; j_gene: TRBJ2-2; CDR3aa: CASRRQGLVAGELFF; CDR3nt: TGCGCCAGCCGAAGACAGGGTTTAGTCGCCGGGGAGCTGTTTTTT
abundance: .; v_gene: TRBV6-5; d_gene: .; j_gene: TRBJ1-4; CDR3aa: CASSYSPRGLNEKLFF; CDR3nt: TGTGCCAGCAGTTACAGCCCCAGGGGCCTTAATGAAAAACTGTTTTTT
abundance: .; v_gene: TRBV6-1; d_gene: .; j_gene: TRBJ1-3; CDR3aa: CASSFRGAGNTIYF; CDR3nt: TGTGCCAGCAGTTTCCGGGGGGCTGGAAACACCATATATTTT
abundance: .; v_gene: TRBV5-8; d_gene: TRBD2; j_gene: TRBJ2-5; CDR3aa: CASSHGLAVEETQYF; CDR3nt: TGTGCCAGCAGCCACGGACTAGCGGTGGAGGAGACCCAGTACTTC
abundance: .; v_gene: TRBV2; d_gene: .; j_gene: TRBJ1-6; CDR3aa: CASRITALRSPLHF; CDR3nt: TGTGCCAGCAGAATAACAGCGCTAAGGTCACCCCTCCACTTT
abundance: .; v_gene: TRBV2; d_gene: .; j_gene: TRBJ2-5; CDR3aa: CASSVESQETQYF; CDR3nt: TGTGCCAGCAGTGTGGAGTCCCAAGAGACCCAGTACTTC
abundance: .; v_gene: TRBV4-3; d_gene: .; j_gene: TRBJ1-2; CDR3aa: CASSQELGQLNYGYTF; CDR3nt: TGCGCCAGCAGCCAAGAATTAGGACAGCTTAACTATGGCTACACCTTC
abundance: .; v_gene: TRBV4-1; d_gene: TRBD1; j_gene: TRBJ2-7; CDR3aa: CASSQAGTGAYEQYF; CDR3nt: TGCGCCAGCAGCCAGGCCGGGACAGGGGCCTACGAGCAGTACTTC
abundance: .; v_gene: TRBV10-3; d_gene: TRBD1; j_gene: TRBJ1-4; CDR3aa: CAISDGQGGKLFF; CDR3nt: TGTGCCATCAGTGACGGACAGGGCGGAAAACTGTTTTTT
abundance: .; v_gene: TRBV7-6; d_gene: .; j_gene: TRBJ1-1; CDR3aa: CASSYVPTSPESKTEAFF; CDR3nt: TGTGCCAGCAGCTACGTACCGACCTCCCCGGAGTCGAAGACTGAAGCTTTCTTT
abundance: .; v_gene: TRBV5-4; d_gene: .; j_gene: TRBJ2-7; CDR3aa: CASSLYPRGGGSYEQYF; CDR3nt: TGTGCCAGCAGCTTGTACCCCCGAGGGGGGGGATCCTACGAGCAGTACTTC
abundance: .; v_gene: TRBV19; d_gene: TRBD1; j_gene: TRBJ1-5; CDR3aa: CASSTGQDLNQPQHF; CDR3nt: TGTGCCAGTAGTACCGGACAGGATCTCAATCAGCCCCAGCATTTT
abundance: .; v_gene: TRBV10-3; d_gene: .; j_gene: TRBJ1-3; CDR3aa: CAISTSGGGRGSGNTIYF; CDR3nt: TGTGCCATCAGCACATCAGGAGGGGGAAGGGGCTCTGGAAACACCATATATTTT
abundance: .; v_gene: TRBV19; d_gene: TRBD1; j_gene: TRBJ1-2; CDR3aa: CASSITGTGGVSGGYTF; CDR3nt: TGTGCCAGTAGTATTACCGGGACAGGAGGCGTCTCGGGAGGCTACACCTTC
abundance: .; v_gene: TRBV7-2; d_gene: .; j_gene: TRBJ1-5; CDR3aa: CASRVGWSNQPQHF; CDR3nt: TGTGCCAGCAGAGTCGGCTGGAGCAATCAGCCCCAGCATTTT
abundance: .; v_gene: TRBV7-2; d_gene: .; j_gene: TRBJ2-3; CDR3aa: CASSFDWDTQYF; CDR3nt: TGTGCCAGCAGCTTTGACTGGGATACGCAGTATTTT
abundance: .; v_gene: TRBV5-1; d_gene: .; j_gene: TRBJ2-7; CDR3aa: CASSLARDRYDEQYF; CDR3nt: TGCGCCAGCAGCTTGGCCCGAGACAGGTACGACGAGCAGTACTTC
abundance: .; v_gene: TRBV19; d_gene: .; j_gene: TRBJ2-7; CDR3aa: CASGPTTYEQYF; CDR3nt: TGTGCCAGTGGGCCGACTACCTACGAGCAGTACTTC
abundance: .; v_gene: TRBV5-6; d_gene: .; j_gene: TRBJ1-2; CDR3aa: CASRLSNGYTF; CDR3nt: TGTGCCAGCAGGCTCAGTAATGGCTACACCTTC
abundance: .; v_gene: TRBV6-5; d_gene: .; j_gene: TRBJ2-7; CDR3aa: CASSAGYEQYF; CDR3nt: TGTGCCAGCAGTGCGGGGTACGAGCAGTACTTC
abundance: .; v_gene: TRBV7-9; d_gene: .; j_gene: TRBJ1-2; CDR3aa: CASSLGGEYGYTF; CDR3nt: TGTGCCAGCAGCTTAGGAGGGGAGTACGGCTACACCTTC
abundance: .; v_gene: TRBV7-2; d_gene: TRBD1; j_gene: TRBJ1-2; CDR3aa: CASSLDRTDFKGYTF; CDR3nt: TGTGCCAGCAGCTTGGACAGGACGGATTTTAAAGGCTACACCTTC
abundance: few; v_gene: TRBV5-6; d_gene: .; j_gene: TRBJ1-1; CDR3aa: CASSLEGGNTEAFF; CDR3nt: TGTGCCAGCAGCTTGGAGGGAGGAAACACTGAAGCTTTCTTT
abundance: once; v_gene: TRBV6-5; d_gene: .; j_gene: TRBJ2-1; CDR3aa: CASSYLAGQAYNEQFF; CDR3nt: TGTGCCAGCAGTTACCTCGCGGGTCAGGCATACAATGAGCAGTTCTTC
abundance: .; v_gene: TRBV7-8; d_gene: .; j_gene: TRBJ1-3; CDR3aa: CASSRDMGGNTIYF; CDR3nt: TGTGCCAGCAGCCGGGACATGGGAGGAAACACCATATATTTT
abundance: .; v_gene: TRBV6-1; d_gene: TRBD1; j_gene: TRBJ2-3; CDR3aa: CASSEDAGGDTQYF; CDR3nt: TGTGCCAGCAGTGAAGACGCAGGGGGAGATACGCAGTATTTT
abundance: .; v_gene: TRBV5-1; d_gene: .; j_gene: TRBJ2-7; CDR3aa: CASSLDRDYEQYF; CDR3nt: TGCGCCAGCAGCTTGGACAGGGACTACGAGCAGTACTTC
abundance: .; v_gene: TRBV7-3; d_gene: .; j_gene: TRBJ2-1; CDR3aa: CASSLAGRSNEQFF; CDR3nt: TGTGCCAGCAGCTTGGCGGGGCGGAGCAATGAGCAGTTCTTC
abundance: .; v_gene: TRBV10-3; d_gene: .; j_gene: TRBJ1-5; CDR3aa: CAIKGDSNQPQHF; CDR3nt: TGTGCCATCAAAGGGGATAGCAATCAGCCCCAGCATTTT
abundance: few; v_gene: TRBV19; d_gene: .; j_gene: TRBJ2-2; CDR3aa: CASSMSSTGELFF; CDR3nt: TGTGCCAGTAGTATGTCTAGTACCGGGGAGCTGTTTTTT
abundance: .; v_gene: TRBV2; d_gene: .; j_gene: TRBJ1-5; CDR3aa: CASSPTRSNQPQHF; CDR3nt: TGTGCCAGCAGTCCGACACGTAGCAATCAGCCCCAGCATTTT
abundance: .; v_gene: TRBV2; d_gene: TRBD1; j_gene: TRBJ2-2; CDR3aa: CASRRDRAASGELFF; CDR3nt: TGTGCCAGCAGAAGGGACAGGGCGGCCTCCGGGGAGCTGTTTTTT
abundance: .; v_gene: TRBV5-1; d_gene: .; j_gene: TRBJ2-1; CDR3aa: CASSSDGQGAYNEQFF; CDR3nt: TGCGCCAGCAGCTCGGACGGTCAGGGAGCCTACAATGAGCAGTTCTTC
abundance: few; v_gene: TRBV14; d_gene: .; j_gene: TRBJ1-6; CDR3aa: CASSQDWEVRSPLHF; CDR3nt: TGTGCCAGCAGCCAAGATTGGGAGGTCCGTTCACCCCTCCACTTT
abundance: .; v_gene: TRBV11-3; d_gene: .; j_gene: TRBJ2-5; CDR3aa: CASSLAPSETQYF; CDR3nt: TGTGCCAGCAGCTTAGCTCCGTCTGAGACCCAGTACTTC
abundance: once; v_gene: TRBV18; d_gene: TRBD1; j_gene: TRBJ1-3; CDR3aa: CASSPRTGSSGNTIYF; CDR3nt: TGTGCCAGCTCACCGAGGACAGGGTCCTCTGGAAACACCATATATTTT
abundance: .; v_gene: TRBV9; d_gene: .; j_gene: TRBJ1-1; CDR3aa: CASSVDRADTEAFF; CDR3nt: TGTGCCAGCAGCGTAGACAGGGCGGACACTGAAGCTTTCTTT
abundance: once; v_gene: TRBV19; d_gene: .; j_gene: TRBJ1-5; CDR3aa: CASRPPGGLGNQPQHF; CDR3nt: TGTGCCAGTAGACCCCCGGGGGGTTTGGGCAATCAGCCCCAGCATTTT
abundance: .; v_gene: TRBV5-1; d_gene: TRBD1; j_gene: TRBJ1-4; CDR3aa: CASSSGGGEKLFF; CDR3nt: TGCGCCAGCAGCTCAGGGGGCGGTGAAAAACTGTTTTTT
abundance: once; v_gene: TRBV5-4; d_gene: TRBD1; j_gene: TRBJ1-6; CDR3aa: CASSRGQGVSSPLHF; CDR3nt: TGTGCCAGCAGCAGGGGGCAGGGAGTTTCTTCACCCCTCCACTTT
abundance: .; v_gene: TRBV7-2; d_gene: .; j_gene: TRBJ2-7; CDR3aa: CASSLVYEQYF; CDR3nt: TGTGCCAGCAGCTTAGTTTACGAGCAGTACTTC
abundance: .; v_gene: TRBV7-9; d_gene: .; j_gene: TRBJ2-2; CDR3aa: CASSLVQGDTGELFF; CDR3nt: TGTGCCAGCAGCTTAGTACAGGGCGACACCGGGGAGCTGTTTTTT
abundance: .; v_gene: TRBV2; d_gene: .; j_gene: TRBJ2-5; CDR3aa: CASSELREAQYF; CDR3nt: TGTGCCAGCAGTGAACTCAGGGAAGCCCAGTACTTC
abundance: .; v_gene: TRBV19; d_gene: TRBD1; j_gene: TRBJ2-5; CDR3aa: CASSLDRAQETQYF; CDR3nt: TGTGCCAGTAGTCTGGACAGGGCCCAAGAGACCCAGTACTTC
abundance: .; v_gene: TRBV2; d_gene: .; j_gene: TRBJ2-2; CDR3aa: CASSEHPNTGELFF; CDR3nt: TGTGCCAGCAGTGAGCATCCGAACACCGGGGAGCTGTTTTTT
abundance: .; v_gene: TRBV9; d_gene: TRBD1; j_gene: TRBJ1-4; CDR3aa: CASSVDRGLNGEKLFF; CDR3nt: TGTGCCAGCAGCGTAGACAGGGGGCTTAATGGTGAAAAACTGTTTTTT
abundance: .; v_gene: TRBV11-2; d_gene: TRBD2; j_gene: TRBJ2-5; CDR3aa: CASISGTSGGDKETQYF; CDR3nt: TGTGCCAGCATCTCCGGGACTAGCGGGGGAGATAAAGAGACCCAGTACTTC